The clone carrying this T cell receptor beta chain appeared once. This record belongs to a study of cytomegalovirus exposure and HLA in healthy donors. Study-wide background: Early on, a data release was issued that held 65 million to 100 million unique TCRs from HLA-typed donors.

The PCR had 60 Vbeta and 13 Jbeta primers. Assay: immunoSEQ multiplex PCR; the TCRdb copy retains only in-frame clones and omits some. The sample includes around 200,000 clones, 65% to 90% seen only once; the top ten take roughly 0.33%. This CDR3 is 15 amino acids long. V was pared by 2 bases and J by 1 base, with 11 bases between. Looked up from germline, CDR1 is SGHTA and CDR2 is FQGTGA. The chain is built from TRBV7-3 and TRBJ1-1; D is unclear. The receptor's source is a woman under 40 in good health and CMV-seronegative. Sequences were obtained from PBMCs. For the CDR3, the DNA is TGTGCCAGCAGCTTATCCCAGGTCACGAACACTGAAGCTTTCTTT. Amino acid sequence: CASSLSQVTNTEAFF.